This TCR beta chain was found in a study of human T cells and chemical hapten exposure. As for the study in general: The sensitizer, 2% DPC, was used on around 2 cm by around 2 cm of upper inner arm skin. General observations from the study: There was alopecia in the donors, so their immune response may differ from that of healthy people.

This clonotype occurred many times. Its antigen is still unknown. The time point was: patch test 3, about 24 weeks after DPC sensitization. The treatment: therapeutic diphenylcyclopropenone sensitization with weekly scalp DPC. Blood draws came before every patch-test application. Per the germline V gene, CDR1 is DFQATT and CDR2 is SNEGSKA (reference sequence). The V end lost 3 bases, the J end lost 5 bases, and 8 bases lay between the germline ends. The CDR3 totals 11 residues. TCRdb processed the RACE reads anew with MiXCR; each CDR3 protein has one entry. The sample has 100,000 to 150,000 distinct CDR3 sequences, roughly 10% seen once.

The sequence was collected from a woman in her 50s with alopecia areata. Some clones in this sample may be carry-over from other donors' samples. The gene calls are TRBV20-1 and TRBJ2-7; D gene unclear. The input for sequencing was whole blood, taken in connection with sensitization to the hapten diphenylcyclopropenone (DPC). The chain's CDR3 is CSASRADEQYF. The CDR3 nucleotides are TGCAGTGCTAGTAGGGCGGACGAGCAGTACTTC.